A single sample gave rise to the 16 T cell receptor beta chains below, sequenced in a study of T-cell memory formation after mild COVID-19. TCRdb reprocessed the 5' RACE reads with MiXCR, giving one entry per CDR3 protein. The repertoire holds 250,000 to 300,000 distinct CDR3 sequences, with 16% as singletons. The sample was PBMCs or a T cell subset sorted from them (not recorded which). Receptors were obtained from a man aged 18 to 30 who had mild COVID-19 (a few samples of this study predate the infection). Cell type and time point are not known.

This clonotype was found a few times. The chain joins TRBV7-9 to TRBJ1-1; weak D call: TRBD1 (5 bases). CDR3 length: 18 residues. Germline CDR1 is SEHNR and CDR2 is FQNEAQ (reference sequence). V lost 2 bases and J 2 bases, leaving 21 bases between the germline ends. The CDR3, as DNA: TGTGCCAGCAGCTTAAGGGAGACAGCAGGGATGATTAACACTGAAGCTTTCTTT. Its protein product is CASSLRETAGMINTEAFF.

The DNA for the CDR3 is TGTGCCAGCAGTACCCCAAGGGACCGAACCAAGGGGACTTGGACCTACGAGCAGTACGTC. It translates to CASSTPRDRTKGTWTYEQYV. This sequence joins TRBV28 and TRBJ2-7, with D possibly matching TRBD2 (6 bases). This CDR3 is 20 amino acids long. Trimming took off 5 bases at V and 2 bases at J, with 31 bases between the two ends. CDR1 is MDHEN and CDR2 is SYDVKM in the germline V gene.

The chain links TRBV6-5 to TRBJ1-6; 7 bases agree with TRBD1. The length of the CDR3 is 15 residues. The ends lost 5 bases at V and 6 bases at J; junction bases unmatched: 7. Germline CDR1 reads MNHEY; CDR2 reads SVGAGI. The CDR3, as DNA: TGTGCCAGCAGTCGAGCCGGGACAGCTAATTCACCCCTCCACTTT. This encodes CASSRAGTANSPLHF.

In its sample, this clonotype was seen a few times. The chain has TRBV29-1 and TRBJ1-2; 9 bases are a match to TRBD1. This CDR3 spans 15 amino acids. V dropped 3 bases and J dropped 4; count of bases not matched to a gene: 9. Germline CDR1 is SQVTM and CDR2 is ANQGSEA. The CDR3 DNA is TGCAGCGTTGAGGGCGGGACAGGGCAAACCTATGGCTACACCTTC. This codes for CSVEGGTGQTYGYTF.

This clonotype has ten or more counts. The chain employs TRBV7-3 and TRBJ2-1; a possible D gene is TRBD2 (6 bases). Trimming stripped 3 bases from V and 7 bases from J, with 13 bases between. CDR1 SGHTA and CDR2 FQGTGA come from the germline V gene. This CDR3 comprises 14 residues. CDR3 loop: CASSFSGVGNEQFF. For the CDR3, the DNA is TGTGCCAGCAGCTTTTCGGGGGTAGGAAATGAGCAGTTCTTC.

The chain has TRBV10-3 and TRBJ1-5, with D tentatively TRBD1 (6 bases). The CDR3 runs 16 residues. Germline-derived CDR1 and CDR2 are ENHRY and SYGVKD. V shed 2 bases and J shed 5 bases, with 16 bases lying between them. The DNA for the CDR3 is TGTGCCATCAGTGAGACCCTGTCGAGGGGGGATCAGCCCCAGCATTTT. It specifies CAISETLSRGDQPQHF.

This clonotype came up many times. The rearrangement uses TRBV24-1 and TRBJ1-1, with TRBD1 matching over 7 bases. The germline gives CDR1 KGHDR, CDR2 SFDVKD. The CDR3 length is 16 residues. V was clipped by 3 bases and J by 1 base; unmatched bases: 7. The CDR3 DNA sequence: TGTGCCACCAGTGATGCGACCGACAGGGCGAACACTGAAGCTTTCTTT. Protein: CATSDATDRANTEAFF.

This chain joins TRBV20-1 and TRBJ1-1; D not resolved. V was trimmed by 3 bases and J by 1 base, leaving 15 bases between them. The CDR3 consists of 15 residues. CDR1 is DFQATT, CDR2 SNEGSKA, per germline (reference sequence). The chain's CDR3 is CSASPIHSGNTEAFF. The CDR3 bases are TGCAGTGCTAGCCCCATCCACTCGGGGAACACTGAAGCTTTCTTT.

The J gene is TRBJ2-3, the V gene TRBV20-1; 10 bases fit TRBD2. Germline V gives CDR1 DFQATT, CDR2 SNEGSKA (reference sequence). The length of the CDR3 is 15 residues. V lost 2 bases and J lost 2; bases outside the gene matches: 4. CDR3: CSARILAGTTDTQYF. CDR3 coding DNA: TGCAGTGCTAGAATACTAGCGGGGACCACAGATACGCAGTATTTT.

There are a few counts of this clonotype. V and J are TRBV6-6 and TRBJ1-2; unclear D gene. CDR1 MNHNY and CDR2 SVGAGI come from the germline V gene (reference sequence). Between the trimmed V and J ends, which lost 0 bases and 8 bases, there was a span of 7 bases. CDR3 length: 12 amino acids. The CDR3 DNA is TGTGCCAGCAGTTACTCACGGGAAGGCTACACCTTC. Translation: CASSYSREGYTF.

J is TRBJ1-1 and V is TRBV12-3 or TRBV12-4; D call uncertain. The CDR3 loop spans 14 amino acids. V shed 0 bases and J shed 4 bases, with 9 bases lying between them. The CDR3 nucleotides read TGTGCCAGCAGTTTAGCGGAAGGGAGCACTGAAGCTTTCTTT. Protein: CASSLAEGSTEAFF.

The chain carries TRBV7-2 and TRBJ1-4; D is unresolved. From germline, CDR1 is SGHTA and CDR2 FQGNSA. V lost 4 bases and J 5 bases, leaving 11 bases between the germline ends. The CDR3 sequence is 14 residues long. CDR3 protein: CASSSHPVNEKLFF. Here the CDR3 DNA reads TGTGCCAGCAGCTCCCATCCCGTGAATGAAAAACTGTTTTTT.

Only a few counts were recorded for this clonotype. The chain is built from TRBV20-1 and TRBJ2-3; the D is unclear. Germline CDR1 and CDR2: DFQATT and SNEGSKA (reference sequence). The CDR3 extends over 11 amino acids. V was trimmed by 3 bases and J by 5 bases, leaving 6 bases between them. DNA for the CDR3: TGCAGTGCTAGTCTGGGAGATACGCAGTATTTT. Encoded protein: CSASLGDTQYF.

The V call is TRBV27, the J call TRBJ2-7; 11 bases align to TRBD2. With 10 bases clipped from V and 2 bases from J, the junction kept 13 bases outside the gene matches. CDR3 length: 16 amino acids. Germline CDR1 is MNHEY and CDR2 is SMNVEV (reference sequence). In DNA form, the CDR3 reads TGTGCCACCCACCGCCTAGCGGGGGGCCGGACCTACGAGCAGTACTTC. This sequence encodes CATHRLAGGRTYEQYF.

Only a few counts were recorded for this clonotype. The J gene is TRBJ2-4, the V gene TRBV15; TRBD1 aligns across 7 bases. Germline assignment: CDR1 LNHNV and CDR2 YYDKDF (reference sequence). V was clipped by 4 bases and J by 1 base; unmatched bases: 7. CDR3 length: 16 amino acids. The CDR3 sequence: CATSTALTGAKNIQYF. DNA of the CDR3: TGTGCCACCAGCACCGCTTTGACAGGGGCCAAAAACATTCAGTACTTC. Full variable domain (outside the CDR3, taken from reference TRBV15 and TRBJ2-4): DAMVIQNPRYQVTQFGKPVTLSCSQTLNHNVMYWYQQKSSQAPKLLFHYYDKDFNNEADTPDNFQSRRPNTSFCFLDIRSPGLGDTAMYLCATSTALTGAKNIQYFGAGTRLSVL.

Only a few counts were recorded for this clonotype. This rearrangement joins TRBV4-1 to TRBJ1-2, with D unclear. The CDR3 sequence is 14 residues long. V lost 3 bases, J lost 4 bases, and 12 bases lay in between. Germline V lookup: CDR1 MGHRA, CDR2 YSYEKL. The CDR3 region is CASSHPARLYGYTF. As DNA, the CDR3 is TGCGCCAGCAGCCACCCCGCCCGGCTCTATGGCTACACCTTC.